This TCR beta chain was sequenced in a study of radiotherapy plus CTLA-4 blockade in lung cancer. Study findings and constraints: Clones of tumor-derived TCRs expanded in blood after radiotherapy plus ipilimumab.

As for this clone: What it recognizes is unknown.

Germline CDR1 SGHVS, CDR2 FNYEAQ. The CDR3 is 15 residues long. The germline V and J ends were trimmed by 1 base and 2 bases, with 9 bases remaining between them. The assay was immunoSEQ multiplex PCR, and TCRdb's table has in-frame clones only and misses some. This table holds about 73,000 clones, around 86% found once. Sequences were derived from peripheral blood, sampled from a patient treated with radiotherapy plus ipilimumab. This sequence was found in a human donor with non-small cell lung cancer that progressed on radiotherapy plus ipilimumab. The chain carries TRBV7-6 and TRBJ1-5; the D gene is possibly TRBD1 (6 bases). CDR3 loop: CASSLGGAGNQPQHF. CDR3 sequence (DNA): TGTGCCAGCAGCTTAGGGGGGGCTGGCAATCAGCCCCAGCATTTT.